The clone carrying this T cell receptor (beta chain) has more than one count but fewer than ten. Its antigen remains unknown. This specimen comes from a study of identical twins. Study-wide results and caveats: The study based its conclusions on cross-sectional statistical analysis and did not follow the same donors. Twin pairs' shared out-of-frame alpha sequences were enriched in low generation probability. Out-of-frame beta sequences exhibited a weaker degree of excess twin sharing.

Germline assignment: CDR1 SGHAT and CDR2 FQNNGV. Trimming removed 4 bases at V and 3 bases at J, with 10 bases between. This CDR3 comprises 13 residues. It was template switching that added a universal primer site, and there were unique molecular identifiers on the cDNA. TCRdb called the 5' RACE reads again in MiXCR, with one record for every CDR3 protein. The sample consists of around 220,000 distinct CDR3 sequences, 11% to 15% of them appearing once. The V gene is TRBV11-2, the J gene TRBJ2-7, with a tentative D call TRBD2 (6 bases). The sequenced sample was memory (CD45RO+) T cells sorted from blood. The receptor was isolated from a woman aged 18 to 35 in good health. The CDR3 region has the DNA TGTGCCAGCAGCTCCGGGACTGACTACGAGCAGTACTTC. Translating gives CASSSGTDYEQYF.